This TCR beta chain was retrieved from a study of blood T cell repertoires in COVID-19. In the study overall: Acute-phase and convalescent COVID-19 samples originated in the United States, Italy and Spain. Sources were T cells, B-cell-depleted T cells, or PBMCs; the material itself was cDNA or gDNA.

Assay: immunoSEQ multiplex PCR; the TCRdb copy retains only in-frame clones and omits some. The sample consists of about 220,000 clones, approximately 82% of them appearing once. The sequenced sample was peripheral blood. This clonotype was obtained from a man aged 50 or older with active or convalescent COVID-19.

The CDR3 DNA reads as TGTGCCAGCAGCCAACTAGCGGGAGGCAGCAATGAGCAGTTCTTC. Its translation is CASSQLAGGSNEQFF. The chain is built from TRBV3-1 (or the pseudogene TRBV3-2) and TRBJ2-1; TRBD2 agrees at 11 bases. The CDR3 consists of 15 residues. J gave up 6 bases and V 2 bases, and 3 bases lay outside the gene matches. Looked up from germline, CDR1 is LGHDT and CDR2 is YNNKEL (reference sequence).